These 18 T cell receptor beta chains were sequenced from one sample in a study of Graves' ophthalmopathy and Graves' hyperthyroidism. TCR beta CDR3 amplification used RNA transcripts. The library came from an HTBI-primed first-round RT-PCR and a second-round multiplex PCR. Each CDR3 protein gets one entry after TCRdb re-called the multiplex PCR reads with MiXCR. Of some 520,000 distinct CDR3 sequences listed, about an eighth are singletons. Material for sequencing was blood. The source is a woman in her thirties with Graves' ophthalmopathy.

At least ten counts were recorded for this clonotype. The chain recombines TRBV6-1 with TRBJ2-2; D gene unclear. The CDR3 extends over 14 amino acids. Germline V gene lookup returns CDR1 MNHNS and CDR2 SASEGT. V lost 4 bases and J lost 6, with 12 bases in between. CDR3 coding DNA: TGTGCCAGCAGTGCGAGCCGGGCCCCCGGGGAGCTGTTTTTT. Residues: CASSASRAPGELFF.

Regarding this clonotype: Given a much more abundant clone one base away, this may be a read error. V is TRBV29-1 and J is TRBJ1-5, with D perhaps TRBD1 (5 bases). Trimming took off 4 bases at V and 2 bases at J, with 12 bases between the two ends. CDR1 is SQVTM, CDR2 ANQGSEA, per germline. CDR3 size: 14 residues. The CDR3: CSVGTGLRNQPQHF. The DNA of the CDR3 is TGCAGCGTTGGGACGGGACTCCGCAATCAGCCCCAGCATTTT.

Ten or more counts support this clonotype. A much larger clone differs by one base, so this may be a read error. V and J are TRBV11-2 and TRBJ2-7; D is perhaps TRBD1 (6 bases). V was clipped by 5 bases and J by 2 bases, with 10 bases between them. This CDR3 contains 13 residues. Per germline, CDR1 SGHAT and CDR2 FQNNGV. The chain's CDR3 is CASSVGQPYEQYF. CDR3 bases: TGTGCCAGCAGCGTAGGACAGCCCTACGAGCAGTACTTC.

This clonotype appeared a few times. The V gene is TRBV19, the J gene TRBJ1-2; maybe TRBD1 (5 bases). Germline lookup yields CDR1 LNHDA and CDR2 SQIVND (reference sequence). This CDR3 is 15 amino acids long. Trimming cost V 7 bases and J 7 bases, with 22 bases left between them. CDR3 sequence: CASNPVAGNFGGYTF. Here the CDR3 DNA reads TGTGCCAGTAACCCGGTCGCAGGGAATTTCGGTGGCTACACCTTC. The full variable domain, completed using reference TRBV19 and TRBJ1-2, is DGGITQSPKYLFRKEGQNVTLSCEQNLNHDAMYWYRQDPGQGLRLIYYSQIVNDFQKGDIAEGYSVSREKKESFPLTVTSAQKNPTAFYLCASNPVAGNFGGYTFGSGTRLTVV.

The chain uses TRBV28 and TRBJ1-6; D is undetermined. The CDR3 totals 13 residues. The germline CDR1 and CDR2 sequences are MDHEN and SYDVKM. Between the trimmed V and J ends, which lost 5 bases and 8 bases, there was a span of 10 bases. The CDR3 nucleotides are TGTGCCAGCAGTCCAATACGAGATTCACCCCTCCACTTT. Protein: CASSPIRDSPLHF.

This clonotype has more than one count but fewer than ten. CDR3: CASSPQGGYEQYF. In nucleotides, the CDR3 is TGTGCCAGCTCACCACAGGGAGGCTACGAGCAGTACTTC. The J gene is TRBJ2-7, the V gene TRBV18; D might be TRBD2 (6 bases). The V end was cut by 1 base, the J end by 3 bases, with 7 bases between. This CDR3 contains 13 residues. CDR1 is KGHSH, CDR2 LQKENI, per germline.

V is TRBV18 and J is TRBJ1-1; D gene ambiguous. CDR1 KGHSH and CDR2 LQKENI come from the germline V gene. V was cut by 0 bases and J by 0 bases, with 8 bases left in between. This CDR3 is 15 amino acids long. The CDR3 is CASSPPGSMNTEAFF. Here the CDR3 DNA reads TGTGCCAGCTCACCACCCGGTAGCATGAACACTGAAGCTTTCTTT.

Remarks on this clonotype: Possible read error: a much larger clone is one base away. The chain is built from TRBV7-2 and TRBJ1-6; D uncertain. CDR3 length: 15 amino acids. Germline V gives CDR1 SGHTA, CDR2 FQGNSA. The CDR3 spells CASSYFRLEVSHLHF. The CDR3 DNA follows: TGTGCCAGCAGCTATTTTCGGCTGGAGGTTTCACACCTCCACTTT.

This clonotype was counted many times. The J gene is TRBJ1-2, the V gene TRBV27; D is unresolved. The CDR3 totals 12 residues. V lost 10 bases and J lost 4, with 13 bases in between. CDR1 and CDR2 from the germline V gene are MNHEY and SMNVEV (reference sequence). CDR3 region: CATWGAGYGYTF. The CDR3 coding sequence is TGTGCCACCTGGGGTGCCGGCTATGGCTACACCTTC.

V gene TRBV7-3 combines with J gene TRBJ2-7; the match to TRBD2 covers 7 bases. V dropped 8 bases and J dropped 10; count of bases not matched to a gene: 17. Per germline, CDR1 SGHTA and CDR2 FQGTGA. The CDR3 is 14 amino acids. CDR3 coding DNA: TGTGCCAGCTCACCGCGGAGCGGGACCCCGGACCAGTACTTC. Protein sequence: CASSPRSGTPDQYF. Drawing the rest from reference TRBV7-3 and TRBJ2-7, the complete variable domain is GAGVSQTPSNKVTEKGKYVELRCDPISGHTALYWYRQSLGQGPEFLIYFQGTGAADDSGLPNDRFFAVRPEGSVSTLKIQRTERGDSAVYLCASSPRSGTPDQYFGPGTRLTVT.

This chain uses TRBV2 with TRBJ1-1, with a possible D match to TRBD1 (6 bases). This CDR3 comprises 15 residues. The germline V gene encodes CDR1 SNHLY and CDR2 FYNNEI. Trimming left V 2 bases short and J 6 bases short, with 16 bases between. The CDR3 region has the DNA TGTGCCAGCAGTGAACAGGGGCGCGAAAAATCTGAAGCTTTCTTT. This codes for CASSEQGREKSEAFF.

This clonotype was seen repeatedly, ten times or more. V gene TRBV19 combines with J gene TRBJ2-7; 11 nucleotides line up with TRBD2. V trimming: 10 bases; J trimming: 3 bases; junction bases outside the gene matches: 14. The CDR3 is 16 residues long. Per the germline V gene, CDR1 is LNHDA and CDR2 is SQIVND (reference sequence). The DNA for the CDR3 is TGTGCCACCGTGACTAGCGGGACTTGGGGCGGCTACGAGCAGTACTTC. It specifies CATVTSGTWGGYEQYF.

J is TRBJ1-5 and V is TRBV28; D perhaps matches TRBD1 (6 bases). Germline V gene data show CDR1 as MDHEN and CDR2 as SYDVKM. Trimming removed 5 bases at V and 0 bases at J, with 11 bases between. The length of the CDR3 is 15 residues. Written as DNA, the CDR3 is TGTGCCAGCAGTCCCCGGGGGGCTAGCAATCAGCCCCAGCATTTT. As protein: CASSPRGASNQPQHF.

This chain links TRBV6-5 with TRBJ2-7; the match to TRBD1 covers 7 bases. Unmatched junction bases numbered 7, after V lost 2 bases and J lost 6 bases. Germline V lookup: CDR1 MNHEY, CDR2 SVGAGI. The CDR3 covers 14 residues. The CDR3 region is CASSYRTGGVEQYF. The DNA of the CDR3 is TGTGCCAGCAGTTACCGGACAGGAGGAGTCGAGCAGTACTTC.

A few counts support this clonotype. This chain links TRBV5-1 with TRBJ2-3; TRBD1 might be the D (6 bases). Trimming shortened V by 0 bases and J by 0 bases, and 20 bases separated the two germline ends. This CDR3 comprises 19 residues. The V gene's germline CDR1 is SGHRS and CDR2 YFSETQ. The DNA of the CDR3 is TGCGCCAGCAGCTTGGAGGGGGTTTCTTTCGGAATGAGCACAGATACGCAGTATTTT. Its protein product is CASSLEGVSFGMSTDTQYF. The variable domain in full, completed from reference TRBV5-1 and TRBJ2-3, reads KAGVTQTPRYLIKTRGQQVTLSCSPISGHRSVSWYQQTPGQGLQFLFEYFSETQRNKGNFPGRFSGRQFSNSRSEMNVSTLELGDSALYLCASSLEGVSFGMSTDTQYFGPGTRLTVL.

The table lists this clonotype with many counts. This chain connects TRBV12-3 or TRBV12-4 to TRBJ1-2; D is ambiguous. The V end lost 7 bases, the J end lost 8 bases, and 17 bases lay between the germline ends. The length of the CDR3 is 13 residues. The CDR3 here is CASTYVGREGYTF. CDR3 DNA sequence: TGTGCCAGCACCTATGTTGGTAGGGAAGGCTACACCTTC.

In its sample, this clonotype was seen many times. The rearrangement links TRBV12-3 or TRBV12-4 to TRBJ1-5; the D is unclear. The V gene lost 3 bases and the J gene lost 6 bases, with 9 bases spanning the gap. The CDR3 sequence is 13 residues long. The CDR3 here is CASSLPGVQPQHF. The CDR3 bases are TGTGCCAGCAGTTTGCCCGGGGTTCAGCCCCAGCATTTT.

The chain combines TRBV2 with TRBJ2-5, with TRBD1 matching over 10 bases. The CDR3 spans 12 residues. The germline V gene has CDR1 SNHLY and CDR2 FYNNEI. V lost 11 bases to trimming and J lost 3 bases; unmatched junction nucleotides: 3. The CDR3 sequence is CASGTGEETQYF. CDR3 DNA: TGTGCCTCCGGGACAGGGGAAGAGACCCAGTACTTC.